The next 18 T cell receptor beta chains were all read from a single sample in a study of response to subunit inactivated influenza vaccine. TCRdb passed the RT-PCR reads through MiXCR, listing each CDR3 protein once. The sample shows roughly 650,000 distinct CDR3 sequences, about 15% of them seen only once. The material sequenced was PBMCs from blood, taken 12 days after vaccination. The receptor source for this set is a man aged 50 to 60 who received an inactivated influenza vaccine.

In this sample, this clonotype turned up a few times. V usage is TRBV5-1 and J usage is TRBJ2-2; D gene unclear. V lost 1 base and J 6 bases, leaving 7 bases between the germline ends. The CDR3 is 13 amino acids. Germline CDR1 and CDR2: SGHRS and YFSETQ. The CDR3 DNA is TGCGCCAGCAGCTTGTACTCCTCCGGGGAGCTGTTTTTT. The encoded protein is CASSLYSSGELFF.

Of note for this clonotype: This clone may be a read error of a much larger clone one base away. J is TRBJ2-1 and V is TRBV18; D remains ambiguous. In germline, CDR1 is KGHSH, CDR2 LQKENI. There are 13 residues in the CDR3. V was shortened by 0 bases and J by 7 bases, with 7 bases between the two germline ends. CDR3 nucleotide sequence: TGTGCCAGCTCACCACCCTTCCTAAATGAGCAGTTCTTC. It codes for CASSPPFLNEQFF.

J is TRBJ2-5 and V is TRBV7-9; unclear D gene. The germline CDR1 and CDR2 sequences are SEHNR and FQNEAQ (reference sequence). CDR3 length: 13 residues. V was cut by 6 bases and J by 5 bases, with 13 bases left in between. The chain's CDR3 is CASRISAAETQYF. The CDR3, as DNA: TGTGCCAGCAGAATCAGCGCGGCGGAGACCCAGTACTTC.

A few counts support this clonotype. The chain has TRBV4-3 and TRBJ1-2; no firm D call. This CDR3 spans 14 amino acids. Germline values: CDR1 LGHNA, CDR2 YSLEER. V lost 0 bases, J lost 4 bases, and 9 bases lay in between. This CDR3 is CASSQDRQLYGYTF. The CDR3 nucleotides read TGCGCCAGCAGCCAAGATAGGCAGCTCTATGGCTACACCTTC.

V is TRBV12-3 or TRBV12-4 and J is TRBJ2-4; 14 bases fit TRBD2. CDR3 size: 15 residues. V lost 5 bases to trimming and J lost 9 bases; unmatched junction nucleotides: 6. The CDR3 DNA reads as TGTGCCAGCAGTCGACTAGCGGGGGGGCCTTCCATTCAGTACTTC. It yields the protein CASSRLAGGPSIQYF.

In nucleotides, the CDR3 is TGCAGTACGTCCAATCCGATGAGGGACGCCTATGGCTACACCTTC. Protein sequence: CSTSNPMRDAYGYTF. The chain employs TRBV20-1 and TRBJ1-2; a weak D match, TRBD1 (5 bases). The V gene's germline CDR1 is DFQATT and CDR2 SNEGSKA (reference sequence). Trimming took off 8 bases at V and 4 bases at J, with 23 bases between the two ends. The CDR3 totals 15 residues.

This clonotype was counted only a few times. The chain links TRBV5-1 to TRBJ2-1; 12 nucleotides line up with TRBD2. The junction had 6 bases not matched to a gene; V was cut back by 7 bases and J by 7 bases. The germline V gene encodes CDR1 SGHRS and CDR2 YFSETQ. CDR3 length: 14 amino acids. The CDR3 DNA reads TGCGCCAGCCAGCTAGCGGGAGGGCCTAATGAGCAGTTCTTC. Translated, it gives CASQLAGGPNEQFF.

The V call is TRBV20-1, the J call TRBJ2-7; no reliable D call. V was trimmed by 0 bases and J by 0 bases, leaving 15 bases between them. Germline CDR1 DFQATT, CDR2 SNEGSKA (reference sequence). This CDR3 comprises 16 residues. CDR3: CSARDFRESFSYEQYF. Here the CDR3 DNA reads TGCAGTGCTAGAGATTTCCGCGAGTCCTTCTCCTACGAGCAGTACTTC.

This clonotype was observed a handful of times. The chain combines TRBV30 with TRBJ1-2; maybe TRBD1 (6 bases). V lost 3 bases to trimming and J lost 4 bases, with 18 bases between them. The CDR3 length is 15 residues. CDR1 is GTSNPN, CDR2 SVGIG, per germline (reference sequence). CDR3 amino acids: CAWRRAGGGRYGYTF. As DNA, the CDR3 is TGTGCCTGGAGAAGGGCGGGGGGCGGACGCTATGGCTACACCTTC.

This clonotype was found a few times. CDR3 sequence: CASSFMGSQETQYF. As DNA, the CDR3 is TGCGCCAGCAGCTTCATGGGATCCCAAGAGACCCAGTACTTC. J is TRBJ2-5 and V is TRBV5-1; D not certain. V shed 2 bases and J shed 1 base, with 9 bases lying between them. CDR1 is SGHRS, CDR2 YFSETQ, per germline. The CDR3 has 14 residues.

This clonotype appeared a few times. In DNA form, the CDR3 reads TGCAGTGCTCCTAACCGGGGGCTAAAAGAGACCCAGTACTTC. As protein: CSAPNRGLKETQYF. The genes are TRBV20-1 and TRBJ2-5, with D possibly called TRBD1 or TRBD2 (6 bases each). Germline CDR1 is DFQATT and CDR2 is SNEGSKA (reference sequence). The germline V and J ends were trimmed by 5 bases and 3 bases, with 16 bases remaining between them. The CDR3 has 14 residues.

The gene calls are TRBV4-3 and TRBJ2-3; 10 bases agree with TRBD1. Trimming took 2 bases from V and 3 from J; bases not matched to a gene: 8. The germline V gene encodes CDR1 LGHNA and CDR2 YSLEER. The CDR3 runs 17 residues. CDR3 region: CASSQSSRDRGTDTQYF. In DNA, the CDR3 is TGCGCCAGCAGCCAATCATCCCGGGACAGGGGTACAGATACGCAGTATTTT.

The rearrangement links TRBV5-1 to TRBJ2-7, with TRBD1 identical over 9 bases. Germline lookup yields CDR1 SGHRS and CDR2 YFSETQ. The CDR3 length is 16 residues. The V segment lost 4 bases and the J segment 1 base; nucleotides outside the gene matches: 9. CDR3 sequence reads: CASSANPGTGSYEQYF. In DNA form, the CDR3 reads TGCGCCAGCAGCGCCAACCCCGGGACAGGGTCCTACGAGCAGTACTTC. The full variable domain, with the rest looked up from reference TRBV5-1 and TRBJ2-7, is KAGVTQTPRYLIKTRGQQVTLSCSPISGHRSVSWYQQTPGQGLQFLFEYFSETQRNKGNFPGRFSGRQFSNSRSEMNVSTLELGDSALYLCASSANPGTGSYEQYFGPGTRLTVT.

The table lists this clonotype with many counts. The chain is built from TRBV7-2 and TRBJ1-5; D is undetermined. CDR1 SGHTA and CDR2 FQGNSA come from the germline V gene. V was pared by 1 base and J by 1 base, with 2 bases between. The length of the CDR3 is 13 residues. The CDR3 DNA reads as TGTGCCAGCAGCTTAGTGAGCAATCAGCCCCAGCATTTT. It yields the protein CASSLVSNQPQHF.

This chain uses TRBV20-1 with TRBJ2-1, with TRBD2 identical over 13 bases. J was trimmed by 7 bases and V by 4 bases; bases with no gene match: 7. Germline-derived CDR1 and CDR2 are DFQATT and SNEGSKA (reference sequence). The CDR3 has 15 residues. This chain's CDR3 is CSATRLAGGLNEQFF. The DNA of the CDR3 is TGCAGTGCTACACGACTAGCGGGAGGACTTAATGAGCAGTTCTTC.

This clonotype was observed a few times. V is TRBV15 and J is TRBJ2-2; D might be TRBD2 (6 bases). Germline lookup yields CDR1 LNHNV and CDR2 YYDKDF (reference sequence). The CDR3 loop spans 19 amino acids. Trimming took 0 bases from V and 5 from J, leaving 22 bases between them. CDR3 region: CATSRDLDGGPGYTGELFF. CDR3 sequence (DNA): TGTGCCACCAGCAGAGATTTGGACGGAGGGCCGGGATATACCGGGGAGCTGTTTTTT.

The V and J genes are TRBV7-3 and TRBJ2-1; 11 nucleotides align to TRBD2. CDR1 and CDR2 (germline): SGHTA, FQGTGA. V trimming: 7 bases; J trimming: 4 bases; junction bases outside the gene matches: 6. This CDR3 has 15 residues. The CDR3 loop reads CASNTSGGPYNEQFF. The DNA for the CDR3 is TGTGCCAGCAACACTAGCGGGGGACCATACAATGAGCAGTTCTTC.

This clonotype was seen more than once but under ten times. The V and J genes are TRBV3-1 and TRBJ2-7; D is possibly TRBD1 (5 bases). The CDR3 loop spans 14 amino acids. V lost 2 bases, J lost 2 bases, and 10 bases lay in between. Germline CDR1 reads LGHDT; CDR2 reads YNNKEL (reference sequence). The CDR3 DNA follows: TGTGCCAGCAGCCAATTCATGGGGCCCTACGAGCAGTACTTC. Protein sequence: CASSQFMGPYEQYF.